The entry below describes one TCR beta chain. Each sample yielded at least 5 micrograms of PBMC total RNA. This entry is derived from a study of blood T cells in healthy people across ages. Next came a second PCR, run for roughly 6 to 11 cycles, which used a sample-barcoded 5' primer along with a J-beta primer mix. Template switching added a 12-random-nucleotide identifier to every cDNA molecule. MiXCR, run by TCRdb on the 5' RACE reads, gives a single entry per CDR3 protein. This table has roughly 1.7 million distinct CDR3 sequences, about 35% appearing once. Germline lookup yields CDR1 LNHDA and CDR2 SQIVND (reference sequence). The CDR3 sequence is 14 residues long. Trimming shortened V by 5 bases and J by 1 base, and 12 bases separated the two germline ends.

The sample was blood. This clonotype was sampled from a woman aged 30 to 39 in good health. The chain carries TRBV19 and TRBJ2-7; D gene uncertain. CDR3 bases: TGTGCCAGTAGTCCAACGGCCGAGTCCTACGAGCAGTACTTC. It yields the protein CASSPTAESYEQYF.